This T cell receptor (beta chain) comes out of a study of T cells in Graves' hyperthyroidism and ophthalmopathy. Notes on the study in general: Researchers found most expanded thyroid clonotypes above 0.001 in blood as well.

It was RNA transcripts that yielded the amplified TCR beta CDR3 regions. The HTBI set primed first-round TCR CDR3 RT-PCR. TCRdb independently ran MiXCR on the multiplex PCR reads; one entry per CDR3 protein. The repertoire consists of roughly 420,000 distinct CDR3 sequences, with approximately 14% occurring once and the leading ten covering 7.7%. Patients showing uncontrolled infection, other autoimmune disease, pregnancy or lactation were ineligible. The authors took PBMCs from 8 to 10 ml fresh peripheral blood. This clonotype was seen ten or more times. Its specificity is unknown. CDR1 SEHNR and CDR2 FQNEAQ come from the germline V gene (reference sequence). The CDR3 length is 13 residues. J gave up 6 bases and V 4 bases, and 3 bases lay outside the gene matches.

Input material: blood. The chain combines TRBV7-9 with TRBJ2-5; 9 nucleotides align to TRBD1. The TCR sequence derives from a woman aged 18-30 years with Graves' hyperthyroidism. This CDR3 reads CASSWTGAKTQYF. The CDR3 coding sequence is TGTGCCAGCAGCTGGACAGGGGCCAAGACCCAGTACTTC.